The 23 T cell receptor beta chains presented below share a single source sample, sequenced in a study of CD8 T cells in Susac syndrome. cDNA came from about 0.5 to 1 ug RNA primed by random hexamers. MiXCR was run by TCRdb on the immunoSEQ multiplex PCR reads, yielding one entry per CDR3 protein. In the table there are under 200,000 distinct CDR3 sequences, approximately 95% of which are singletons. The sequenced material came from CD8+ T cells from PBMCs. These receptors originate from a human donor with Susac syndrome.

The chain has TRBV3-1 and TRBJ2-7; D tentatively reads TRBD1 or TRBD2 (5 bases each). Germline CDR1 is LGHDT and CDR2 is YNNKEL (reference sequence). The CDR3 is made up of 15 amino acids. V gave up 0 bases and J gave up 2 bases, with 11 bases separating them. The CDR3 loop reads CASSQEPRGAYEQYF. CDR3 bases: TGTGCCAGCAGCCAAGAACCAAGGGGAGCCTACGAGCAGTACTTC.

The chain carries TRBV27 and TRBJ2-7; maybe TRBD2 (5 bases). V lost 2 bases and J lost 4, with 15 bases in between. This CDR3 spans 15 amino acids. Germline V gives CDR1 MNHEY, CDR2 SMNVEV (reference sequence). CDR3 in amino acids: CASSLVEGIGYEQYF. The CDR3 bases are TGTGCCAGCAGTTTAGTAGAGGGTATCGGGTACGAGCAGTACTTC.

This rearrangement joins TRBV14 to TRBJ1-4; D is perhaps TRBD1 (5 bases). CDR3 size: 12 residues. Germline-derived CDR1 and CDR2 are SGHDN and FVKESK. V gave up 3 bases and J gave up 13 bases, with 12 bases separating them. The CDR3 here is CASSHSRQGLFF. CDR3 DNA sequence: TGTGCCAGCAGCCACAGCCGCCAGGGACTGTTTTTT.

This chain joins TRBV4-2 and TRBJ2-3, with TRBD2 as a possible D gene (5 bases). The CDR3 is 16 amino acids. Trimming shortened V by 1 base and J by 2 bases, and 13 bases separated the two germline ends. Germline-derived CDR1 and CDR2 are LGHNA and YNFKEQ. The CDR3 DNA is TGTGCCAGCAGCCAAGTCCTGGTGAGGGACACAGATACGCAGTATTTT. This translates into CASSQVLVRDTDTQYF.

V usage is TRBV29-1 and J usage is TRBJ2-5; a possible D gene is TRBD1 (6 bases). The germline V gene has CDR1 SQVTM and CDR2 ANQGSEA. The CDR3 is made up of 13 amino acids. Trimming left V 6 bases short and J 3 bases short, with 14 bases between. Here the CDR3 DNA reads TGCAGCGTCTGGCCCGGGGACAAAGAGACCCAGTACTTC. This sequence encodes CSVWPGDKETQYF. Full variable domain (remainder filled in from reference TRBV29-1 and TRBJ2-5): SAVISQKPSRDICQRGTSLTIQCQVDSQVTMMFWYRQQPGQSLTLIATANQGSEATYESGFVIDKFPISRPNLTFSTLTVSNMSPEDSSIYLCSVWPGDKETQYFGPGTRLLVL.

The chain carries TRBV18 and TRBJ2-7, with D possibly TRBD1 on 6 matching bases. V dropped 3 bases and J dropped 3 bases, with 9 bases sitting between them. Germline lookup yields CDR1 KGHSH and CDR2 LQKENI. The CDR3 consists of 13 residues. DNA for the CDR3: TGTGCCAGCTCACCGGGGGCGAACTACGAGCAGTACTTC. It translates to CASSPGANYEQYF.

The chain has TRBV15 and TRBJ1-6, with 7 positions matching TRBD1. This CDR3 has 17 residues. The V gene end was trimmed by 0 bases and the J gene end by 8 bases; junction bases not matched to a gene: 10. Germline V gene data show CDR1 as LNHNV and CDR2 as YYDKDF (reference sequence). The CDR3: CATSRDKQGMVDSPLHF. The CDR3 DNA reads as TGTGCCACCAGCAGAGACAAACAGGGGATGGTTGATTCACCCCTCCACTTT.

V gene TRBV7-9 combines with J gene TRBJ2-2; 10 bases are a match to TRBD1. Germline-derived CDR1 and CDR2 are SEHNR and FQNEAQ (reference sequence). V was pared by 3 bases and J by 0 bases, with 10 bases of the junction left unmatched. This CDR3 is 19 amino acids long. The CDR3 bases are TGTGCCAGCAGCTTCCCCCCGGGACAGGGGAAAACGAACACCGGGGAGCTGTTTTTT. It codes for CASSFPPGQGKTNTGELFF.

The chain is built from TRBV19 and TRBJ2-3; D is perhaps TRBD1 (5 bases). Trimming shortened V by 6 bases and J by 6 bases, and 13 bases separated the two germline ends. The CDR3 is 13 residues long. The germline V gene has CDR1 LNHDA and CDR2 SQIVND (reference sequence). CDR3 in amino acids: CASSRQGADTQYF. As DNA, the CDR3 is TGTGCCAGTAGCCGACAAGGGGCCGATACGCAGTATTTT.

The V gene is TRBV28, the J gene TRBJ2-3, with D possibly being TRBD1 (6 bases). The CDR3 runs 15 residues. Germline V gene sequence: CDR1 MDHEN, CDR2 SYDVKM. V gave up 3 bases and J gave up 4 bases, with 14 bases separating them. The CDR3 loop reads CASSLSRDIADTQYF. The CDR3 region has the DNA TGTGCCAGCAGTTTGAGCAGGGACATTGCAGATACGCAGTATTTT.

The chain couples TRBV15 to TRBJ2-7; TRBD2 aligns across 10 bases. Looked up from germline, CDR1 is LNHNV and CDR2 is YYDKDF (reference sequence). The CDR3 length is 16 residues. Losses at the gene ends were 3 bases for V and 2 bases for J; bases not matched to a gene: 7. CDR3 amino acids: CATSSRLAGGAYEQYF. In DNA, the CDR3 is TGTGCCACCAGCAGTCGACTAGCGGGCGGCGCCTACGAGCAGTACTTC.

V usage is TRBV27 and J usage is TRBJ2-7; no clear D gene. Germline lookup yields CDR1 MNHEY and CDR2 SMNVEV (reference sequence). Trimming took off 2 bases at V and 4 bases at J, with 9 bases between the two ends. This CDR3 region has 13 residues. CDR3 in amino acids: CASSLISGYEQYF. CDR3 nucleotides: TGTGCCAGCAGTTTAATCTCCGGATACGAGCAGTACTTC.

The chain is built from TRBV5-6 and TRBJ2-5, with D uncertain. Germline-derived CDR1 and CDR2 are SGHDT and YYEEEE. The CDR3 contains 8 residues. The V end was cut by 10 bases, the J end by 5 bases, with 3 bases between. The CDR3 region has the DNA TGTGCCGGCGAGACCCAGTACTTC. Its translation: CAGETQYF.

This sequence joins TRBV4-1 and TRBJ2-3; no clear D gene. The CDR3 has 18 amino acids. Trimming shortened V by 0 bases and J by 0 bases, and 16 bases separated the two germline ends. CDR1 is MGHRA and CDR2 is YSYEKL in the germline V gene. This CDR3 is CASSQDWGFEQSTDTQYF. CDR3 sequence (DNA): TGCGCCAGCAGCCAAGACTGGGGATTCGAACAAAGCACAGATACGCAGTATTTT.

This clonotype was detected only once. The chain couples TRBV2 to TRBJ2-7; possibly TRBD2 for D (5 bases). The CDR3 is made up of 12 amino acids. Germline CDR1 SNHLY, CDR2 FYNNEI. The V gene lost 8 bases and the J gene lost 2 bases, with 10 bases spanning the gap. The CDR3 is CASEGSAYEQYF. The CDR3 bases are TGTGCCAGCGAGGGCAGCGCCTACGAGCAGTACTTC.

The chain employs TRBV29-1 and TRBJ1-1, with TRBD1 identical over 8 bases. With 1 base clipped from V and 12 bases from J, the junction kept 1 base outside the gene matches. Germline CDR1 is SQVTM and CDR2 is ANQGSEA. The CDR3 is made up of 10 amino acids. The DNA for the CDR3 is TGCAGCGTTGAAGGACAGGGGACTTTCTTT. This gives the protein CSVEGQGTFF.

The CDR3 is CASSQRQGGGEKLFF. The DNA of the CDR3 is TGCGCCAGCAGCCAAAGACAGGGTGGCGGTGAAAAACTGTTTTTT. This rearrangement joins TRBV4-1 to TRBJ1-4, with 7 bases matching TRBD1. The length of the CDR3 is 15 residues. Trimming removed 2 bases from V and 7 bases from J; junction bases left unmatched: 7. Germline V gene sequence: CDR1 MGHRA, CDR2 YSYEKL.

J is TRBJ2-5 and V is TRBV7-9; no clear D. The V end lost 1 base, the J end lost 1 base, and 7 bases lay between the germline ends. The CDR3 has 14 residues. The germline V gene has CDR1 SEHNR and CDR2 FQNEAQ (reference sequence). The CDR3 DNA sequence: TGTGCCAGCAGCTTAGTTTTGGGCCAAGAGACCCAGTACTTC. It translates to CASSLVLGQETQYF.

The chain couples TRBV7-9 to TRBJ1-1, with D tentatively TRBD1 (5 bases). The CDR3 covers 17 residues. V was clipped by 0 bases and J by 1 base, with 15 bases between them. CDR1 and CDR2 (germline): SEHNR, FQNEAQ (reference sequence). CDR3 protein: CASSLAQGPGRNTEAFF. In nucleotides, the CDR3 is TGTGCCAGCAGCTTAGCGCAGGGCCCGGGACGGAACACTGAAGCTTTCTTT.

The V gene is TRBV5-6, the J gene TRBJ2-1, with D hard to call. Germline lookup yields CDR1 SGHDT and CDR2 YYEEEE. V lost 0 bases to trimming and J lost 9 bases, with 4 bases between them. This CDR3 is built from 11 residues. As DNA, the CDR3 is TGTGCCAGCAGCTTGGCCAGTGAGCAGTTCTTC. It specifies CASSLASEQFF.

The gene calls are TRBV13 and TRBJ1-2, with TRBD1 identical over 12 bases. The CDR3 runs 17 residues. J was trimmed by 6 bases and V by 0 bases; bases with no gene match: 8. CDR1 PRHDT and CDR2 FYEKMQ come from the germline V gene (reference sequence). The CDR3, as DNA: TGTGCCAGCAGCTTAGGGTCACCGGGACAGGGGGCCGATGGCTACACCTTC. It is translated as CASSLGSPGQGADGYTF.

V gene TRBV9 combines with J gene TRBJ2-7, with TRBD1 identical over 7 bases. Germline V gives CDR1 SGDLS, CDR2 YYNGEE. V lost 2 bases to trimming and J lost 3 bases; unmatched junction nucleotides: 5. The CDR3 has 14 residues. CDR3 nucleotides: TGTGCCAGCAGCGTGAACGACAGGGTCTACGAGCAGTACTTC. Translating it yields CASSVNDRVYEQYF.

This clonotype appeared a single time. The chain has TRBV20-1 and TRBJ1-5, with TRBD1 identical over 9 bases. The V gene's germline CDR1 is DFQATT and CDR2 SNEGSKA (reference sequence). This CDR3 region has 14 residues. Trimming at V came to 3 bases and at J to 3 bases, leaving 3 bases not matched to a gene. Written as DNA, the CDR3 is TGCAGTGCTAGCGGGACAGGGCACAATCAGCCCCAGCATTTT. This codes for CSASGTGHNQPQHF.